The 5 T cell receptor beta chains below were found in one sample sequenced in a study of long-term antiretroviral therapy in people with HIV. Sequencing used immunoSEQ v3.0 at survey level. Repertoires were generated with immunoSEQ multiplex PCR, while TCRdb's copy carries only in-frame clones and drops some. The sample has roughly 3,000 clones; 70% to 90% are singletons. The starting material was unsorted PBMCs, obtained 0.3 years after starting antiretroviral therapy. The source of these receptors is a woman aged 45 to 65 with HIV.

The genes are TRBV9 and TRBJ2-2; D gene ambiguous. Germline CDR1 and CDR2: SGDLS and YYNGEE. This CDR3 spans 12 amino acids. With 7 bases removed from V and 2 bases from J, the gap between germline ends came to 6 bases. The CDR3 DNA is TGTGCCAGCTCTCGCAACACCGGGGAGCTGTTTTTT. This gives the protein CASSRNTGELFF.

The rearrangement uses TRBV19 and TRBJ2-1; TRBD1 matches at 9 bases. Trimming at V came to 4 bases and at J to 4 bases, leaving 14 bases not matched to a gene. CDR3 length: 18 residues. Germline values: CDR1 LNHDA, CDR2 SQIVND (reference sequence). This CDR3 reads CASSSPQDRGLQYNEQFF. The CDR3 region has the DNA TGTGCCAGTAGTAGCCCACAGGACAGGGGCCTCCAGTACAATGAGCAGTTCTTC. Based on the CDR3 plus reference TRBV19 and TRBJ2-1, the full variable domain is DGGITQSPKYLFRKEGQNVTLSCEQNLNHDAMYWYRQDPGQGLRLIYYSQIVNDFQKGDIAEGYSVSREKKESFPLTVTSAQKNPTAFYLCASSSPQDRGLQYNEQFFGPGTRLTVL.

This chain uses TRBV6-5 with TRBJ1-1; maybe TRBD1 (5 bases). This CDR3 has 11 residues. The V gene lost 7 bases and the J gene lost 7 bases, with 10 bases spanning the gap. In germline, CDR1 is MNHEY, CDR2 SVGAGI. The CDR3, as DNA: TGTGCCAGCACAAGGCAGGGTGAAGCTTTCTTT. This encodes CASTRQGEAFF.

CDR3: CASSLSSQGWNGYTF. In nucleotides, the CDR3 is TGTGCCAGCAGTTTATCGTCACAGGGGTGGAATGGCTACACCTTC. The chain carries TRBV27 and TRBJ1-2, with 7 bases lining up with TRBD1. The germline gives CDR1 MNHEY, CDR2 SMNVEV (reference sequence). The CDR3 covers 15 residues. Trimming took 0 bases from V and 6 from J; bases not matched to a gene: 7.

This chain uses TRBV18 with TRBJ2-5; 7 nucleotides match TRBD1. Germline values: CDR1 KGHSH, CDR2 LQKENI. CDR3 length: 15 residues. J was trimmed by 1 base and V by 3 bases; bases with no gene match: 5. CDR3 region: CASSPETGAQETQYF. CDR3 bases: TGTGCCAGCTCACCGGAAACAGGGGCCCAAGAGACCCAGTACTTC.